The sequence of this T cell receptor (beta chain) was determined in a study of T-cell reconstitution after alpha-beta-depleted transplantation in children. Broader study findings: T-cell counts and diversity at one year following transplant were attributed mainly to newly produced T cells. Reports say that about two months after transplant, the alpha-beta T cells came out of several hundred graft clones that had expanded.

Researchers prepared the TCRbeta library using unique molecular identifiers, the study reports. TCRdb independently ran MiXCR on the PCR reads; one entry per CDR3 protein. The sample has over 200,000 distinct CDR3 sequences, roughly 10% seen once; the top ten hold 28%. The CDR3 covers 12 residues. Losses at the gene ends were 5 bases for V and 4 bases for J; bases not matched to a gene: 4. CDR1 is DFQATT, CDR2 SNEGSKA, per germline (reference sequence). About this clonotype: As yet, its antigen is unknown. A much larger clone differs by one base, so this may be a read error.

This TCR was sampled from a child less than two years old with acute myeloid leukemia, due to receive a stem cell transplant. The rearrangement links TRBV20-1 to TRBJ2-5, with 7 bases identical to TRBD2. The material sequenced was PBMCs, taken before TCRalphabeta/CD19-depleted stem cell transplant. This CDR3 is CSACGRRETQYF. DNA for the CDR3: TGCAGTGCTTGCGGGAGAAGAGAGACCCAGTACTTC.